This T cell receptor beta chain originates from a study of shared clonotypes between healthy human individuals (dated by TCRdb to between 2020 and 2021). Looking at the study overall: Three men and a couple of women, aged 18 to 49 years, made up the cohort. For each donor, CD4 naive and CD4 memory were each given three plates, CD8 naive was given two plates, and CD8 memory was given one plate. The study deeply sequenced blood TCR repertoires of about 5 healthy adults to estimate repertoire size and the extent of clonotype sharing between individuals. Libraries were prepared and TCR repertoires were sequenced by different laboratories using diverse techniques, in order to increase sequencing depth and limit assay-specific biases. Between about 0.85 and 10 billion PBMCs per donor were obtained by leukapheresis.

Per the germline V gene, SGHAT is the CDR1 and FQNNGV is the CDR2. The V end loses 3 bases and the J end loses 9 bases, and a stretch of 17 bases separates them. Its CDR3 holds 14 amino acids, cysteine through phenylalanine. The CDR3 DNA has 42 bases and is translated from base 1. Using the deep immunoSEQ assay, TCR CDR3 regions were amplified from genomic DNA by multiplex PCR. Extracted genomic DNA from each cell subset was distributed evenly across all wells of several immunoSEQ 96-well plates, and each plate was treated as a replicate. For sorted subsets, around 200 ng genomic DNA, equal to some 28,000 T cell genomes, was loaded into each replicate PCR. The purified libraries were quantified using a Qubit 3.0 fluorometer, sized with a Bioanalyzer 2100, and then quantified again using the KAPA Library Quantification kit. A separate single-read 150-cycle Illumina NextSeq 550 flow cell was used to sequence each immunoSEQ 96-well plate. The paper's processing steps were these. Because the immunoSEQ output included only junctional sequences and no quality scores, the filtering could not be the same as the filtering used for full-length reads. Sequences were annotated with PyIR, a Python wrapper for IgBLAST v1.9, and V/J genes and CDR3 were assigned using IMGT germline references. Any read was removed if the V/J assignment was weak (E-value above 1e-6), the CDR3 was missing, or the read contained stop codons, out-of-frame junctions, or ambiguous translated residues. V3J clonotypes were defined as sequences sharing the same inferred V gene, J gene, and CDR3 amino acid sequence. Percentage overlap between repertoires was calculated by dividing the number of shared unique clonotypes by the size of the smaller repertoire. Repertoire richness was assessed with RTK rarefaction, the Chao1 estimator, and Recon v2.1 estimates of unobserved clonotypes. For all TCRbeta clonotypes obtained by the gDNA method from a handful of donors, generation probabilities were computed with OLGA. In its TCRdb copy, this immuneACCESS table keeps in-frame sequences only and misses some clones. Where compared with another copy, unresolved V genes explain less than half of these, and the others have no known cause. That table is the source of V, J and clone size, and D and trimming were worked out from the DNA. The sample table records about 2 million clones; 85% to 95% of these occur just once. Around 0.13% of the sample rests with the top ten.

Remarks on this clone: Its antigen is still unknown. Per-base quality was not reported, and no clone a single base away is much larger than it.

The investigation overall reported the following: Rarefaction of sorted-subset datasets indicated incomplete sequencing despite the large sequencing depth. Pairwise subsampling indicated that sequencing depth was expected to affect the degree of clonotype sharing among donors. Sharing across a few donors was observed for 5% to 6.5% of naive CD4, 3% to 3.5% of naive CD8, around 2.5% of memory CD4, and less than 0.45% of memory CD8 clonotypes. The small number of donors limited the genetic and exposure-history diversity represented. Larger estimated clonotype richness was generally found for naive subsets than for memory subsets. Higher generation probabilities were observed for clonotypes shared by all four sorted-subset donors than for non-shared clonotypes. Sampling was restricted to blood, and TCR repertoires in tissues likely differ from the TCR repertoires found in blood.

The donors were healthy, HIV-negative adults who had no recently reported acute infections or vaccinations. All donors were Caucasian adults living in Nashville, Tennessee, USA. Magnetic negative selection was used to enrich CD4+ T cells, after which naive cells were positively selected on CD45RA and the negative fraction became the memory subset. Blood was collected by leukapheresis, and PBMCs were isolated by Ficoll-Histopaque density gradient centrifugation and then cryopreserved in liquid nitrogen vapor phase. Purity and quantity of every magnetically sorted T cell population were checked by analytical flow cytometry. Genomic DNA was isolated from each sorted fraction and quantified by UV absorbance on a Nanodrop 2000c.

Here the chain combines TRBV11-2 and TRBJ2-5, with the D gene tentatively TRBD1 or TRBD2, based on 5 matching bases in each. Specimen: naive CD4+ T cells sorted from blood. The label giving this sample's cell subset or site can be read as: CD45RA+ positively selected. The receptor comes from a man younger than 35 in good health. The CDR3 sequence is CASSLSQGPWAQYF. The DNA is TGTGCCAGCAGCTTGAGCCAGGGACCCTGGGCCCAGTACTTC.